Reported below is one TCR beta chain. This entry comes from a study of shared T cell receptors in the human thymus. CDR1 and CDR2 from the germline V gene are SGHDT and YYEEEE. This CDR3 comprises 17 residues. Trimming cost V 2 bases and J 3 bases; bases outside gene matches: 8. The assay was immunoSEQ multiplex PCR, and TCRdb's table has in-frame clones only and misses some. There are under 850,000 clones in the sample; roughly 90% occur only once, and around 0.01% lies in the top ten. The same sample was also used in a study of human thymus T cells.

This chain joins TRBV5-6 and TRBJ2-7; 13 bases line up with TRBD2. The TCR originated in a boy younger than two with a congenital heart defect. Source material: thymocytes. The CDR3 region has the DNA TGTGCCAGCAGCTTTTCGGGGACTAGCGGGATGAGCTACGAGCAGTACTTC. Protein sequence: CASSFSGTSGMSYEQYF.